This T cell receptor beta chain was sequenced during a study of control samples from healthy donors and cancer patients. Only in-frame clones appear in the TCRdb table, and some are missing; sequencing was by immunoSEQ multiplex PCR. Of 130,000 or so clones in the sample, 70% to 90% were seen once. Germline values: CDR1 LNHDA, CDR2 SQIVND (reference sequence). This CDR3 contains 15 residues. The receptor was derived from a man aged 50 to 60 in good health. What was sequenced was blood. This sequence joins TRBV19 and TRBJ1-2; tentative D call: TRBD1 (6 bases). The CDR3 sequence: CGTRGGRGRNYGYTF. CDR3 bases: TGTGGGACGCGGGGGGGCCGGGGGAGGAACTATGGCTACACCTTC.